These 2 T cell receptor beta chains originate from one sample sequenced in a study of cytomegalovirus exposure and HLA in healthy donors (dated by TCRdb to about 2017). The library was generated by the immunoSEQ multiplex PCR assay. For the multiplex PCR, a mixture combining 60 forward primers for TCR Vbeta segments and 13 reverse primers for TCR Jbeta segments was used. TCRdb obtained this table from immuneACCESS and retained in-frame rearrangements with V and J assigned. These tables miss some clones; where compared with another copy, unresolved V genes account for less than half of the shortfall, and the remainder is unexplained. This sample is represented by approximately 120,000 clones; 55% to 75% of them were singletons. The top ten hold 3% to 4.5% of the sample. Sequencing input: PBMCs. The receptors were gathered from a man younger than 45 in good health and CMV-seronegative.

The chain carries TRBV27 and TRBJ2-5, with D unclear. The CDR3 is made up of 14 amino acids. Germline V gene lookup returns CDR1 MNHEY and CDR2 SMNVEV (reference sequence). Trimming took 4 bases from V and 2 from J, leaving 11 bases between them. The chain's CDR3 is CASSSLVGQETQYF. The CDR3 DNA reads as TGTGCCAGCAGTTCTCTCGTCGGTCAAGAGACCCAGTACTTC.

This rearrangement joins TRBV19 to TRBJ1-4, with D uncertain. Trimming left V 0 bases short and J 7 bases short, with 12 bases between. The length of the CDR3 is 15 residues. Germline CDR1 LNHDA, CDR2 SQIVND (reference sequence). The CDR3 region is CASSIDRDSAEKLFF. CDR3 sequence (DNA): TGTGCCAGTAGTATAGATCGCGACTCGGCTGAAAAACTGTTTTTT.